This entry concerns a single T cell receptor (beta chain). The antigen is not known. Germline CDR1 is SGHTA and CDR2 is FQGNSA. V was pared by 5 bases and J by 1 base, with 17 bases between. The CDR3 consists of 17 residues. The data were taken from a study of blood T cells in healthy people across ages. Study-wide points: Compared with aged donors, long-lived donors showed fewer expanded clones, suggesting selection.

Combining a sample-barcoded 5' primer with a J-beta primer mix, a second PCR ran for about 7 to 11 cycles. TCRdb re-analysed the 5' RACE reads in MiXCR, keeping a single row per CDR3 protein. Among about a million distinct CDR3 sequences listed, roughly 43% were seen once. V and J are TRBV7-2 and TRBJ2-2; no clear D. The sequence derives from a young man in good health. Sequencing was performed on blood. In nucleotides, the CDR3 is TGTGCCAGCAGCCAATCGTTAGCCGGATGGAACACCGGGGAGCTGTTTTTT. Translation: CASSQSLAGWNTGELFF.